Listed here are 13 T cell receptor beta chains from one sample, sequenced in a study of T cell responses to AZD1222 COVID-19 vaccine. Method: immunoSEQ multiplex PCR; TCRdb's copy keeps in-frame clones and lacks some. This sample has about 85,000 clones, with around 85% found just once. The source was peripheral blood, collected on day 0 of AZD1222 vaccination. The receptors stem from an adult in good health.

The chain couples TRBV28 to TRBJ2-3, with 13 positions matching TRBD2. Trimming cost V 4 bases and J 5 bases; bases outside gene matches: 9. The CDR3 extends over 17 amino acids. The V gene's germline CDR1 is MDHEN and CDR2 SYDVKM. The CDR3 region is CASSSRTSGSAKDTQYF. In nucleotides, the CDR3 is TGTGCCAGCAGTTCAAGGACTAGCGGGAGTGCGAAAGATACGCAGTATTTT. Based on the CDR3 plus reference TRBV28 and TRBJ2-3, the full variable domain is DVKVTQSSRYLVKRTGEKVFLECVQDMDHENMFWYRQDPGLGLRLIYFSYDVKMKEKGDIPEGYSVSREKKERFSLILESASTNQTSMYLCASSSRTSGSAKDTQYFGPGTRLTVL.

The chain is built from TRBV19 and TRBJ1-5, with 7 positions matching TRBD1. Germline assignment: CDR1 LNHDA and CDR2 SQIVND (reference sequence). The CDR3 totals 13 residues. V shed 8 bases and J 5 bases; nucleotides not matched to a gene: 6. The CDR3 loop is CASATGLDQPQHF. In DNA, the CDR3 is TGTGCCAGTGCGACAGGGCTGGATCAGCCCCAGCATTTT.

This chain connects TRBV7-2 to TRBJ1-1, with 7 bases matching TRBD1. V trimming: 4 bases; J trimming: 4 bases; junction bases outside the gene matches: 6. This CDR3 has 14 amino acids. From germline, CDR1 is SGHTA and CDR2 FQGNSA. In nucleotides, the CDR3 is TGTGCCAGCAGCTCCCGTACAGGGGTCACTGAAGCTTTCTTT. Amino acids: CASSSRTGVTEAFF.

This clone occurred a few times. V usage is TRBV9 and J usage is TRBJ1-3; no clear D. Germline V gene sequence: CDR1 SGDLS, CDR2 YYNGEE. The ends were cut back, 0 bases at V and 11 bases at J, with 9 bases in the middle. The CDR3 spans 12 residues. The CDR3 reads CASSVDFGPIYF. In DNA, the CDR3 is TGTGCCAGCAGCGTAGATTTCGGCCCCATATATTTT. Together with reference TRBV9 and TRBJ1-3, the CDR3 gives the full variable domain: DSGVTQTPKHLITATGQRVTLRCSPRSGDLSVYWYQQSLDQGLQFLIQYYNGEERAKGNILERFSAQQFPDLHSELNLSSLELGDSALYFCASSVDFGPIYFGEGSWLTVV.

V gene TRBV24-1 combines with J gene TRBJ2-5; D remains ambiguous. Per germline, CDR1 KGHDR and CDR2 SFDVKD. V lost 1 base, J lost 4 bases, and 3 bases lay in between. This CDR3 contains 12 residues. The CDR3: CATSDFTETQYF. CDR3 sequence (DNA): TGTGCCACCAGTGATTTCACAGAGACCCAGTACTTC.

The chain is built from TRBV7-3 and TRBJ2-1; no definite D call. The V gene lost 5 bases and the J gene lost 9 bases, with 14 bases spanning the gap. The CDR3 spans 13 residues. Germline V lookup: CDR1 SGHTA, CDR2 FQGTGA. As DNA, the CDR3 is TGTGCCAGCAGCCCCTCACCCATTGGTGAGCAGTTCTTC. Protein: CASSPSPIGEQFF. Based on the CDR3 plus reference TRBV7-3 and TRBJ2-1, the full variable domain is GAGVSQTPSNKVTEKGKYVELRCDPISGHTALYWYRQSLGQGPEFLIYFQGTGAADDSGLPNDRFFAVRPEGSVSTLKIQRTERGDSAVYLCASSPSPIGEQFFGPGTRLTVL.

The chain joins TRBV19 to TRBJ2-2; TRBD1 might be the D (6 bases). The germline CDR1 and CDR2 sequences are LNHDA and SQIVND (reference sequence). The V end lost 6 bases, the J end lost 9 bases, and 17 bases lay between the germline ends. The CDR3 spans 14 residues. In nucleotides, the CDR3 is TGTGCCAGTAGCTCCCGGACAGACGCCCGGGAGCTGTTTTTT. Translated: CASSSRTDARELFF.

The V call is TRBV6-5, the J call TRBJ2-1, with 10 positions matching TRBD2. Looked up from germline, CDR1 is MNHEY and CDR2 is SVGAGI. Unmatched junction bases numbered 2, after V lost 6 bases and J lost 9 bases. There are 12 residues in the CDR3. The DNA for the CDR3 is TGTGCCAGCAGGTCTAGCGGGAGTGAGCAGTTCTTC. Encoded protein: CASRSSGSEQFF.

V is TRBV7-2 and J is TRBJ2-1, with D maybe TRBD2 (5 bases). With 0 bases removed from V and 6 bases from J, the gap between germline ends came to 12 bases. The length of the CDR3 is 15 residues. Germline CDR1 and CDR2: SGHTA and FQGNSA. The CDR3 is CASSLAWSRGNEQFF. The CDR3 coding sequence is TGTGCCAGCAGCTTAGCGTGGTCCCGGGGCAATGAGCAGTTCTTC.

The table lists this clone with a count of one. The J gene is TRBJ2-7, the V gene TRBV6-2 or TRBV6-3, with 10 positions matching TRBD2. The CDR3 contains 17 residues. V shed 4 bases and J 0 bases; nucleotides not matched to a gene: 9. The germline V gene encodes CDR1 MNHEY and CDR2 SVGEGT. In nucleotides, the CDR3 is TGTGCCAGCAGTTCCATCAGAGGACTAGCGGCCTCCTACGAGCAGTACTTC. Protein: CASSSIRGLAASYEQYF.

The V and J genes are TRBV7-9 and TRBJ1-6, with TRBD1 as a possible D gene (5 bases). The CDR3 sequence is 14 residues long. V dropped 1 base and J dropped 9 bases, with 10 bases sitting between them. The germline gives CDR1 SEHNR, CDR2 FQNEAQ (reference sequence). The CDR3 protein is CASSLGGLSSPLHF. The DNA of the CDR3 is TGTGCCAGCAGCTTAGGGGGACTGAGTTCACCCCTCCACTTT.

The count of this clone is one. At the DNA level, this CDR3 is encoded by other sequences in the same sample as well. V usage is TRBV10-3 and J usage is TRBJ1-5; TRBD1 matches 7 bases. The germline gives CDR1 ENHRY, CDR2 SYGVKD. The CDR3 contains 14 residues. The V and J ends lost 2 bases and 6 bases, in that order; junction bases with no gene match: 4. The CDR3 DNA is TGTGCCATCAGTGAGCAGGGGGAGGGTCAGCCCCAGCATTTT. It is translated as CAISEQGEGQPQHF.

The CDR3 loop reads CASKPGQGALGQYF. In nucleotides, the CDR3 is TGTGCCAGCAAACCGGGACAGGGGGCTTTGGGGCAGTACTTC. The J gene is TRBJ2-7, the V gene TRBV6-5; 12 bases line up with TRBD1. The germline CDR1 and CDR2 sequences are MNHEY and SVGAGI. The length of the CDR3 is 14 residues. The V segment lost 7 bases and the J segment 9 bases; nucleotides outside the gene matches: 10.